This T cell receptor (beta chain) was profiled in a study of blood T cells in healthy people across ages. PCR was performed a second time for about 7 to 12 cycles using a sample-barcoded 5' primer and a J-beta primer mix. TCRdb re-analysed the 5' RACE reads in MiXCR, keeping a single row per CDR3 protein. The sample carries approximately 1.5 million distinct CDR3 sequences, roughly a third recorded once. Germline values: CDR1 LGHNA, CDR2 YNFKEQ. V lost 4 bases and J lost 6; bases outside the gene matches: 19. The CDR3 sequence is 19 residues long. The chain links TRBV4-2 to TRBJ2-3; 10 positions match TRBD2. Sequencing was carried out using blood. The receptor's source is a woman under 40 in good health. CDR3 in amino acids: CASSLPEGDSGGYWDTQYF. The CDR3 region has the DNA TGTGCCAGCAGCCTCCCCGAGGGTGATAGCGGGGGGTATTGGGATACGCAGTATTTT.